Sequencing of this TCR beta chain was carried out in a study of Ad26.COV2.S vaccination and SARS-CoV-2 variants. Clones were read by immunoSEQ multiplex PCR, and TCRdb kept only the in-frame ones, dropping some. This repertoire shows approximately 90,000 clones, approximately 81% found once; its top ten account for roughly 15%. Regarding the study as a whole: Post-vaccination breadth of spike-specific CD8+ and CD4+ T cell responses was reportedly substantial. Vaccine recipients posted higher spike-specific TCR breadth than their placebo counterparts.

Unmatched junction bases numbered 9, after V lost 5 bases and J lost 4 bases. The germline V gene has CDR1 SGHTA and CDR2 FQGNSA. CDR3 size: 15 residues. The sample holds one count of this clone. Its antigen is not identified. This chain joins TRBV7-2 and TRBJ2-7; 9 positions agree with TRBD2. This receptor was obtained from a human donor who had recovered from COVID-19. The sequencing here drew on peripheral blood, taken after recovery from COVID-19. The CDR3 region is CASSPKPSGAYEQYF. In DNA form, the CDR3 reads TGTGCCAGCAGCCCCAAACCTAGCGGGGCTTACGAGCAGTACTTC.